Below, 10 T cell receptor beta chains from the same sample are listed, as sequenced in a study of early T cells in non-severe SARS-CoV-2 infection (dated by TCRdb to about 2021). The library was produced with 5' RACE. The sequencer listed for this sample is NextSeq 500. The public sequencing data were trimmed at Q25 with fastp and processed into clonotypes with MiXCR by TCRdb, which kept only in-frame beta chains. Entries that share a CDR3 protein sequence are merged under the most common genes and DNA. This sample is represented by fewer than 55,000 distinct CDR3 sequences; approximately 11% of them were singletons. The top ten clonotypes cover over 10% of the sample. The source material was whole blood. These receptors were obtained from an adult who was a healthcare worker with PCR-confirmed SARS-CoV-2 infection or an uninfected control (not recorded which).

This clonotype was recorded many times. The rearrangement joins TRBV20-1 to TRBJ1-6; TRBD1 might be the D (5 bases). The CDR3 is 18 amino acids. Germline V gene lookup returns CDR1 DFQATT and CDR2 SNEGSKA (reference sequence). Trimming cost V 3 bases and J 8 bases, with 26 bases left between them. CDR3 sequence: CSASEPPSLGGWYSPLHF. CDR3 nucleotide sequence: TGCAGTGCTAGCGAACCCCCTTCCTTGGGGGGATGGTATTCACCCCTCCACTTT.

This clonotype showed up many times. Germline and junction disagree at one end, which may indicate a read error. This chain joins TRBV7-2 and TRBJ2-1, with D perhaps TRBD1 (5 bases). Germline loops: CDR1 SGHTA, CDR2 FQGNSA. The CDR3 contains 13 residues. The CDR3 DNA sequence: TGTGCCAGCAGCTTATTATCAGGGATGGCGGTTTACTTC. Amino acids: CASSLLSGMAVYF. Full variable domain (rest looked up from reference TRBV7-2 and TRBJ2-1): GAGVSQSPSNKVTEKGKDVELRCDPISGHTALYWYRQSLGQGLEFLIYFQGNSAPDKSGLPSDRFSAERTGGSVSTLTIQRTQQEDSAVYLCASSLLSGMAVYFGPGTRLTVL.

The rearrangement links TRBV5-6 to TRBJ2-1; no clear D. The V and J ends lost 2 bases and 6 bases respectively, with 6 bases between them. From germline, CDR1 is SGHDT and CDR2 YYEEEE. The CDR3 contains 12 residues. This CDR3 reads CASSLSFNEQFF. In DNA, the CDR3 is TGTGCCAGCAGCTTATCTTTCAATGAGCAGTTCTTC. The variable domain in full, with the rest retrieved from reference TRBV5-6 and TRBJ2-1, is DAGVTQSPTHLIKTRGQQVTLRCSPKSGHDTVSWYQQALGQGPQFIFQYYEEEERQRGNFPDRFSGHQFPNYSSELNVNALLLGDSALYLCASSLSFNEQFFGPGTRLTVL.

V usage is TRBV6-5 and J usage is TRBJ2-3; no definite D call. V lost 3 bases, J lost 1 base, and 14 bases lay in between. The CDR3 extends over 16 amino acids. From germline, CDR1 is MNHEY and CDR2 SVGAGI. The CDR3 spells CASSYLKASGTDTQYF. The CDR3 bases are TGTGCCAGCAGTTATTTAAAGGCCTCCGGCACAGATACGCAGTATTTT.

This clonotype was counted at least ten times. The CDR3 region is CASSYTASGPGYEQYF. Here the CDR3 DNA reads TGTGCCAGCAGTTACACCGCTAGCGGGCCGGGCTACGAGCAGTACTTC. The chain combines TRBV6-5 with TRBJ2-7, with 8 positions matching TRBD2. The CDR3 spans 16 residues. Losses at the gene ends were 2 bases for V and 3 bases for J; bases not matched to a gene: 9. Germline loops: CDR1 MNHEY, CDR2 SVGAGI.

This clonotype was found a few times. The chain recombines TRBV10-3 with TRBJ2-1; weak D call: TRBD2 (6 bases). Germline-derived CDR1 and CDR2 are ENHRY and SYGVKD. Trimming removed 4 bases from V and 4 bases from J, with 17 bases in between. The CDR3 loop spans 16 amino acids. The CDR3 coding sequence is TGTGCCATCAGTGGTGTCCGGACTACGGAGTACAATGAGCAGTTCTTC. It is translated as CAISGVRTTEYNEQFF.

J is TRBJ1-4 and V is TRBV28, with D perhaps TRBD1 (6 bases). The V end lost 10 bases, the J end lost 7 bases, and 19 bases lay between the germline ends. The length of the CDR3 is 14 residues. Looked up from germline, CDR1 is MDHEN and CDR2 is SYDVKM. Written as DNA, the CDR3 is TGTGCCACCGTGGACAGTGGGCCGTCTGAAAAACTGTTTTTT. It codes for CATVDSGPSEKLFF.

The table lists this clonotype with a few counts. The chain couples TRBV5-1 to TRBJ2-3; D remains unclear. The CDR3 runs to 13 residues. The germline V gene has CDR1 SGHRS and CDR2 YFSETQ. Trimming removed 3 bases from V and 1 base from J, with 6 bases in between. CDR3 sequence reads: CASSYGGTDTQYF. The DNA for the CDR3 is TGCGCCAGCAGCTATGGGGGCACAGATACGCAGTATTTT. Complete variable domain (other parts from reference TRBV5-1 and TRBJ2-3): KAGVTQTPRYLIKTRGQQVTLSCSPISGHRSVSWYQQTPGQGLQFLFEYFSETQRNKGNFPGRFSGRQFSNSRSEMNVSTLELGDSALYLCASSYGGTDTQYFGPGTRLTVL.

A single count supports this clonotype. A much bigger clone sits one base away, suggesting this may be a read error. It is likely a read error, because the conserved phenylalanine at the end of the CDR3 is missing. This chain links TRBV6-5 with TRBJ1-1, with D unclear. Per germline, CDR1 MNHEY and CDR2 SVGAGI. V lost 6 bases and J 11 bases, leaving 19 bases between the germline ends. CDR3 length: 13 residues. The CDR3 sequence: CASSPSIGSRAFL. CDR3 DNA: TGTGCCAGCAGCCCGAGTATCGGGAGCCGGGCTTTCTTG.

There are many counts of this clonotype. The rearrangement joins TRBV11-2 to TRBJ2-1, with D perhaps matching TRBD2 (6 bases). V was cut by 5 bases and J by 4 bases, with 15 bases left in between. Germline V gene data show CDR1 as SGHAT and CDR2 as FQNNGV. This CDR3 contains 15 residues. DNA of the CDR3: TGTGCCAGCAGCCCTGGGACTCCGTCTTACAATGAGCAGTTCTTC. This sequence encodes CASSPGTPSYNEQFF.